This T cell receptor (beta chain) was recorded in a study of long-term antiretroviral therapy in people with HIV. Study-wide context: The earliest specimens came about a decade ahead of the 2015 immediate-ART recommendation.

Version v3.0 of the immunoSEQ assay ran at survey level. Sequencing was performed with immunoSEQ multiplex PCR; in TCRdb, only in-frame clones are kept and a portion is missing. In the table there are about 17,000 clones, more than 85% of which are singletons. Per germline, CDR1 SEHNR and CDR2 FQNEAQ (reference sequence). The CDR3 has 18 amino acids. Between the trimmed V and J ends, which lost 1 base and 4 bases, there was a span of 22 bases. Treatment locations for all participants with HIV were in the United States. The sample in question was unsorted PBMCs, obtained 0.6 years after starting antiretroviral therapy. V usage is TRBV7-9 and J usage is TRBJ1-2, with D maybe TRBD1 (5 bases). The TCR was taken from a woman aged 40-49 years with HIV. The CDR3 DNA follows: TGTGCCAGCAGCTTAGGCACAGGACATCAAGGATTTATCTATGGCTACACCTTC. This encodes CASSLGTGHQGFIYGYTF.